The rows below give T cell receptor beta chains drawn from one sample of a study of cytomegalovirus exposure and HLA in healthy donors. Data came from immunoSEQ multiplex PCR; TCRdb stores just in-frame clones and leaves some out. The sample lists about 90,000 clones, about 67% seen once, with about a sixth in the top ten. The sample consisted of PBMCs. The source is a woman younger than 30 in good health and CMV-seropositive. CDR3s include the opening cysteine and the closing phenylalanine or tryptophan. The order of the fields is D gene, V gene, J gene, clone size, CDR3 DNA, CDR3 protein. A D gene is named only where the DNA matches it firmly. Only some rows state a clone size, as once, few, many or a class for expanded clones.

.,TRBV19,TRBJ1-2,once,TGTGCCAGTAGTATAGATCCGAGGGGGACAAGCGGCTACACCTTC,CASSIDPRGTSGYTF
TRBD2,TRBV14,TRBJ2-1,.,TGTGCCAGCAGCCAAGATGACCCGCGGGCGGGAGGGGACAATGAGCAGTTCTTC,CASSQDDPRAGGDNEQFF
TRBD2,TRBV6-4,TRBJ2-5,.,TGTGCCAGCAGGAGATTACCGGGACTAGAGGTGCCGGAGACCCAGTACTTC,CASRRLPGLEVPETQYF
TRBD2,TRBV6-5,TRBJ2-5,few,TGTGCCAGCAGTTACTCAGAAGCGGGGCAAGAGACCCAGTACTTC,CASSYSEAGQETQYF
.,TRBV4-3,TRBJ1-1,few,TGCGCCAGCAGCCCGTCCAGCGGCACTGAAGCTTTCTTT,CASSPSSGTEAFF
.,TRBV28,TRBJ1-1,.,TGTGCCAGCAGTCCCTGGGGTCGGGGGGCCACTGAAGCTTTCTTT,CASSPWGRGATEAFF
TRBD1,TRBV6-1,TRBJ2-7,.,TGTGCCAGCAGTGAATCAGCAGGGGGCGCCTCCGAGCAGTACTTC,CASSESAGGASEQYF
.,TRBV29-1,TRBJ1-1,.,TGCAGCGTTGAGCGAGGAGGGACTGAAGCTTTCTTT,CSVERGGTEAFF
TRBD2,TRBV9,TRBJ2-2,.,TGTGCCAGCAGCGGTGGACTAGCAGAGCTGTTTTTT,CASSGGLAELFF
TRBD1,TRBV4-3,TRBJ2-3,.,TGCGCCAGCAGCCCCGCCGGCAGGGGGCGAGGAGATACGCAGTATTTT,CASSPAGRGRGDTQYF
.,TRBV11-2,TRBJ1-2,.,TGTGCCAGCAGCTTAGGGGGCTCTAACTATGGCTACACCTTC,CASSLGGSNYGYTF
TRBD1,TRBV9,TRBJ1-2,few,TGTGCCAGCAGCCCCGGCCCCGGGACAGGGGATGGCTACACCTTC,CASSPGPGTGDGYTF
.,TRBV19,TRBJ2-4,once,TGTGCCAGTAGTATAGGGCAGGGAAAGGCCAAAAACATTCAGTACTTC,CASSIGQGKAKNIQYF
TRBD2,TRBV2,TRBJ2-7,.,TGTGCCAGCAGCCCGGGGGAGGGAGGCGAGCAGTACTTC,CASSPGEGGEQYF
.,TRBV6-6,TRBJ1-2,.,TGTGCCAGCAGTTACTCAGTCGGGACACTGGATGGCTACACCTTC,CASSYSVGTLDGYTF